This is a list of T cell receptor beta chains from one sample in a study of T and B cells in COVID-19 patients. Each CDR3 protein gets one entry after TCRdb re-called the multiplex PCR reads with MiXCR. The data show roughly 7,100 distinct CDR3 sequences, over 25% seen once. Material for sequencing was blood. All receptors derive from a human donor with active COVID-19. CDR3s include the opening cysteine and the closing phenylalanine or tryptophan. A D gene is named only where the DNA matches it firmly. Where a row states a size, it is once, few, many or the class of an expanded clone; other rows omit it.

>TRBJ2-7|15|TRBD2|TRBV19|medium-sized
TGTGCCAGTACCGCGGGACTAGCGGGATCCTACGAGCAGTACTTC
CASTAGLAGSYEQYF
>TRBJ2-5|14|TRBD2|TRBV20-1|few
TGCAGTGGAGGGGGTCTAGCGGGTGAAGAGACCCAGTACTTC
CSGGGLAGEETQYF
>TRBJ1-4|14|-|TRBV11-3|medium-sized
TGTGCCAGCAGCTTAGCCCAGGGAAATGAAAAACTGTTTTTT
CASSLAQGNEKLFF
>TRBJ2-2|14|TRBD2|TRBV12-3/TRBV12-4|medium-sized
TGTGCCAGCAGTGGTGCGGGAGTCACCGGGGAGCTGTTTTTT
CASSGAGVTGELFF
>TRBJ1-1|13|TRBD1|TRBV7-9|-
TGTGCCATACGAGGACAGGGTCTCTCTGAAGCTTTCTTT
CAIRGQGLSEAFF
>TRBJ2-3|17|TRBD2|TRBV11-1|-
TGTGCCAGCAAACCGCGCGGGACTAGCGGGAGAGTAGATACGCAGTATTTT
CASKPRGTSGRVDTQYF
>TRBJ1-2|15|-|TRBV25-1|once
TGTGCCTGCAGCCTCCCCGGGGAGGGTAACTATGGCTACACCTTC
CACSLPGEGNYGYTF
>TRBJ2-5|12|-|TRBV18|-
TGTGCCAGCTCAGGACAAGAAGAGGCCCAGTACTTC
CASSGQEEAQYF
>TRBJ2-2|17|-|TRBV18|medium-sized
TGTGCCAGCTCACCCTACAAAGCGGAGCTCAACACCGGGGAGCTGTTTTTT
CASSPYKAELNTGELFF
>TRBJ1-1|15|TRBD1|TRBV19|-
TGTGCCAGTAGTACCACAGGGGGCAGGAACACTGAAGCTTTCTTT
CASSTTGGRNTEAFF
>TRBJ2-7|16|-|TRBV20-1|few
TGCAGTGCTAGAGATCTCTGGGGGGACGGGCACTACGAGCAGTACTTC
CSARDLWGDGHYEQYF
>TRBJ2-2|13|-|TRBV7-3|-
TGTGCCAGCAGCTCGACAGTCACCGGGGAGCTGTTTTTT
CASSSTVTGELFF
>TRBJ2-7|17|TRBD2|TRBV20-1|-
TGCAGTGCTTTGGCCCAATTTGCCGGACTAGCGGCCTACGAGCAGTACTTC
CSALAQFAGLAAYEQYF
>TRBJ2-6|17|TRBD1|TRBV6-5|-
TGTGCCAGCAGTCGACAGGGGCGTTCAGGGGGGGCCAACGTCCTGACTTTC
CASSRQGRSGGANVLTF
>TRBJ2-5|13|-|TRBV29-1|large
TGCAGCGTTGAGGCCAGCGAGGGGGAGACCCAGTACTTC
CSVEASEGETQYF
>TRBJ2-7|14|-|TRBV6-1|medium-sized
TGTGCCAGCAGTGGAGGACCGGGGGCTTACGAGCAGTACTTC
CASSGGPGAYEQYF
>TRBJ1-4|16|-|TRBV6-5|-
TGTGCCAGCAGTCCCGGACGGACCTCAGGCGGTGAAAAACTGTTTTTT
CASSPGRTSGGEKLFF
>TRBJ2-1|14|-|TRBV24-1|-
TGTGCCACCGGAGGGGGGGCTCCCTACAATGAGCAGTTCTTC
CATGGGAPYNEQFF
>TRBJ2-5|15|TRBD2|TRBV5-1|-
TGCGCCAGCAGCTGGTCGGGACTAGCGGGAGAGACCCAGTACTTC
CASSWSGLAGETQYF
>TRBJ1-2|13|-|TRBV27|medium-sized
TGTGCCAGCAGTTTAGGGCCGACCTATGGCTACACCTTC
CASSLGPTYGYTF
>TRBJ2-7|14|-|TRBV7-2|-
TGTGCCAGCAGGATCGGGGGAGGTAGCCACGAGCAGTACTTC
CASRIGGGSHEQYF
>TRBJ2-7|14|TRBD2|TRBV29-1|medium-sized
TGCAGCGCTCTTCTAGCGGGAGGTTTGTACGAGCAGTACTTC
CSALLAGGLYEQYF
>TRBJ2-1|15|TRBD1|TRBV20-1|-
TGCAGTGCTAGACCCCGGGACAGGGGTCACAATGAGCAGTTCTTC
CSARPRDRGHNEQFF
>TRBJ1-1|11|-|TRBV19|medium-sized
TGTGCCAGTAGTATGACGGTTGAAGCTTTCTTT
CASSMTVEAFF
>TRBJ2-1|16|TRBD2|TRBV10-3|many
TGTGCCATCAGTGACGGCGGGAGAATATCCTACAATGAGCAGTTCTTC
CAISDGGRISYNEQFF
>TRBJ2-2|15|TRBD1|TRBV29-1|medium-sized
TGCAGCGTTGAAGCCCGACAGGGGATCCCCGGGGAGCTGTTTTTT
CSVEARQGIPGELFF
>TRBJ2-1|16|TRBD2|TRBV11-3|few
TGTGCCAGCAGCTTACTAGTAGCGGGGGCCGGGAATGAGCAGTTCTTC
CASSLLVAGAGNEQFF
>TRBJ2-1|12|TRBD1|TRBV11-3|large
TGTGCCAGCAGTCGTGGGACAGATGAGCAGTTCTTC
CASSRGTDEQFF
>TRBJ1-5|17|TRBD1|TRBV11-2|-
TGTGCCAGCAGCTTATCTGGGACAGGGACGGGCAATCAGCCCCAGCATTTT
CASSLSGTGTGNQPQHF
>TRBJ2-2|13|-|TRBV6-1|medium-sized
TGTGCCAGCAGGAACGGGAACACCGGGGAGCTGTTTTTT
CASRNGNTGELFF
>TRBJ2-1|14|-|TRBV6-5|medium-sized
TGTGCCAGCAGTTCCACGGACAGAGACAATGAGCAGTTCTTC
CASSSTDRDNEQFF
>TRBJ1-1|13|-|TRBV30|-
TGTGCCTGGACCCGGACAGATAGGACCACGGCTTTCTTT
CAWTRTDRTTAFF
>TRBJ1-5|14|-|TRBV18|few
TGTGCCAGCTCCAACCAAGGGGTTAATCAGCCCCAGCATTTT
CASSNQGVNQPQHF
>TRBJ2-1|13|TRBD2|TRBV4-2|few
TGTGCCAGCAGCCAAGATGGGGGGGTGGAGCAGTTCTTC
CASSQDGGVEQFF
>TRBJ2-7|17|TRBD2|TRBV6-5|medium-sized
TGTGCCAGCAGTTCCTCCCGGATGGCTAGCGGGAGCTACGAGCAGTACTTC
CASSSSRMASGSYEQYF
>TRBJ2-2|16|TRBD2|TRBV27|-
TGTGCCAGCAGTAGAGGACTAGCGGGGGCGGCCGGGGAGCTGTTTTTT
CASSRGLAGAAGELFF
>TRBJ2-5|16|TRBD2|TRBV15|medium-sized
TGTGCCACCAGCAGATTTAGAGCGGGAGCGCAAGAGACCCAGTACTTC
CATSRFRAGAQETQYF
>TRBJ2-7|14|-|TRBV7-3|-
TGTGCCAGCAGCTTAGGGAATGGCCCCTACGAGCAGTACTTC
CASSLGNGPYEQYF
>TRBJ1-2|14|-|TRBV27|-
TGTGCCAGCAGTAACCGGACGGACTACTATGGCTACACCTTC
CASSNRTDYYGYTF
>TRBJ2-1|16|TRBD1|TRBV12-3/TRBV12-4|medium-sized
TGTGCCAGCAGTTTAGGTAGGGACAGCGTCGGCAATGAGCAGTTCTTC
CASSLGRDSVGNEQFF